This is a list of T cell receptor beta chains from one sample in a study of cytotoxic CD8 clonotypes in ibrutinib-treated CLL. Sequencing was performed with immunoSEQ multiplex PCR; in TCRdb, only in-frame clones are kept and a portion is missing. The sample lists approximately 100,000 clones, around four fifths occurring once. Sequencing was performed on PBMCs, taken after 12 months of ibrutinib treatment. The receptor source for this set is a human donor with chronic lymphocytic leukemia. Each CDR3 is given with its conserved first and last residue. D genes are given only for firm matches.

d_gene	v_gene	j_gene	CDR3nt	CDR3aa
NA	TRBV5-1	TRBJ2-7	TGCGCCAGCAGCTTGAATGGAGTATACGAGCAGTACTTC	CASSLNGVYEQYF
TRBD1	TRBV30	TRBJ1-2	TGTGCCTGGAGTGCCGCAAACTGGGGACAGTCTAAGGGCTACACCTTC	CAWSAANWGQSKGYTF
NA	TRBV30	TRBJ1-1	TGTGCCTTCGAGGGGGGGAACACTGAAGCTTTCTTT	CAFEGGNTEAFF
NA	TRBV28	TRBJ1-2	TGTGCCAGCAGTTTGGCGCAGGGACGGTATGGCTACACCTTC	CASSLAQGRYGYTF
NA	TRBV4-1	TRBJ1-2	TGCGCCAGCAGCCAAGACTCGGCAGGTTTATATGGCTACACCTTC	CASSQDSAGLYGYTF
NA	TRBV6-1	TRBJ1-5	TGTGCCAGCAGTGATGAGAATAGCAATCAGCCCCAGCATTTT	CASSDENSNQPQHF
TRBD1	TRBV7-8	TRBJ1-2	TGTGCCAGCAGCCTGGACAGGGCGGACGGCTACACCTTC	CASSLDRADGYTF
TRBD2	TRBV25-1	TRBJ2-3	TGTGCCAGCAGTGAGGGAGCGGGGGGCAGAGATACGCAGTATTTT	CASSEGAGGRDTQYF
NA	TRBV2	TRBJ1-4	TGTGCCGAGGGGACCCGGGGTAATGAAAAACTGTTTTTT	CAEGTRGNEKLFF
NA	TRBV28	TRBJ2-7	TGTGCCAGCAGTCCTTTACCCGGACAGTCGGGGGAAAACGAGCAGTACTTC	CASSPLPGQSGENEQYF